This record covers a single T cell receptor beta chain. This record comes from a study of T cell changes during pregnancy in multiple sclerosis. Per the germline V gene, CDR1 is MGHDK and CDR2 is SYGVNS. The CDR3 length is 16 residues. The trim removed 5 bases at V and 6 bases at J, leaving 7 bases unmatched. Sequencing used immunoSEQ multiplex PCR; TCRdb keeps in-frame clones, though not all of them. The table records roughly 100,000 clones, about 90% of them present only once. This chain joins TRBV25-1 and TRBJ2-2; TRBD1 matches 12 bases. The input for sequencing was peripheral blood, taken after pregnancy. The origin of this receptor is a female donor with multiple sclerosis, enrolled in a pregnancy study. Here the CDR3 reads CASSPSRDRGPGELFF. The CDR3 DNA sequence: TGTGCCAGCAGTCCCAGCCGGGACAGGGGGCCCGGGGAGCTGTTTTTT. Complete variable domain (other parts from reference TRBV25-1 and TRBJ2-2): EADIYQTPRYLVIGTGKKITLECSQTMGHDKMYWYQQDPGMELHLIHYSYGVNSTEKGDLSSESTVSRIRTEHFPLTLESARPSHTSQYLCASSPSRDRGPGELFFGEGSRLTVL.